This TCR beta chain was sequenced during a study of blood T cell repertoires in COVID-19. Looking at the study overall: Specimens from acute and convalescent COVID-19 originated in the United States, Italy and Spain. Sources were T cells, B-cell-depleted T cells, or PBMCs; the material itself was cDNA or gDNA.

This clone was recorded only once. In the authors' workflow: Amplifying reference gene primers gave estimates of nucleated cell counts. Only in-frame clones appear in the TCRdb table, and some are missing; sequencing was by immunoSEQ multiplex PCR. V, J and clone size are taken as reported in that table, and D and trimming were inferred from the DNA itself. The repertoire holds 45,000 or so clones, roughly 90% seen once, with roughly an eighth in the top ten. Germline CDR1 is SGHTA and CDR2 is FQGNSA. The CDR3 covers 18 residues. The germline V and J ends were trimmed by 4 bases and 10 bases, with 26 bases remaining between them.

Sequencing was performed on peripheral blood. The TCR sequence derives from a human donor in a cohort sampled during active COVID-19. The chain couples TRBV7-2 to TRBJ1-6, with TRBD1 as a possible D gene (6 bases). CDR3 residues: CASSSVKGELRRGSPLHF. The CDR3, as DNA: TGTGCCAGCAGCTCGGTTAAGGGGGAGCTGAGGAGAGGGTCACCCCTCCACTTT.